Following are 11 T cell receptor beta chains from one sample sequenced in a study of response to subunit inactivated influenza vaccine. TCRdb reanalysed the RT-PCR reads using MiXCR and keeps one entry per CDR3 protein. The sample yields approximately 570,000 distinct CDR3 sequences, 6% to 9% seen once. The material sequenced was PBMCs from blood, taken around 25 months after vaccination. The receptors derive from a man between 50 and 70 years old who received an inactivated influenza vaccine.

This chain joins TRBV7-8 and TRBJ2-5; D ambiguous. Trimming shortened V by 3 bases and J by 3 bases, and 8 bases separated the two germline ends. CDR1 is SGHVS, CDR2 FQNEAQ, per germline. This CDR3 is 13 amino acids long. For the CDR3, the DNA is TGTGCCAGCAGCTTTTCCAGTAAAGAGACCCAGTACTTC. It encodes CASSFSSKETQYF.

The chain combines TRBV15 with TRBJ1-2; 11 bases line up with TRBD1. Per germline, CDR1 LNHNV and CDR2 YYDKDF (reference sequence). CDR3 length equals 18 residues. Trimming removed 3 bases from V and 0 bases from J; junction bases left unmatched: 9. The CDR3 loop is CATSSVRTGGRANYGYTF. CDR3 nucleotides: TGTGCCACCAGCAGTGTGAGGACAGGGGGCCGAGCTAACTATGGCTACACCTTC.

CDR3 region: CASSKVGNRWEKLFF. The DNA for the CDR3 is TGTGCCAGCAGCAAAGTGGGAAATCGATGGGAAAAACTGTTTTTT. The chain links TRBV12-3 or TRBV12-4 to TRBJ1-4; D remains unclear. The V end lost 6 bases, the J end lost 8 bases, and 19 bases lay between the germline ends. The CDR3 contains 15 residues.

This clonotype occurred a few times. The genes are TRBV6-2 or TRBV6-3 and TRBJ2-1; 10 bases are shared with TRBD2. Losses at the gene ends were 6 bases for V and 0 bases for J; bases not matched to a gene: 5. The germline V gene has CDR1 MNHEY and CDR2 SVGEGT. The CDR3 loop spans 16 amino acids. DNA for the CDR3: TGTGCCAGCAGGAGGACTAGCGGTAGCTCCTACAATGAGCAGTTCTTC. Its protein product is CASRRTSGSSYNEQFF.

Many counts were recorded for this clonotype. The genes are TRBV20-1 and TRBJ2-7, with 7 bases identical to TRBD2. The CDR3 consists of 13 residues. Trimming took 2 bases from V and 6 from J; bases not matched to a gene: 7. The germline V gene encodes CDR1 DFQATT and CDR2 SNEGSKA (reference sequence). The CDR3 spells CSARLYTSVEQYF. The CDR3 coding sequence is TGCAGTGCTAGATTATACACTAGCGTCGAGCAGTACTTC.

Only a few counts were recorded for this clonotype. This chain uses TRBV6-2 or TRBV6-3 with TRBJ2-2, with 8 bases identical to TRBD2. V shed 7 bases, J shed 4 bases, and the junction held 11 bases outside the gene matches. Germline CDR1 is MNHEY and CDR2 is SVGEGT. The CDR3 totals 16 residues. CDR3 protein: CASTRPGTRGTGELFF. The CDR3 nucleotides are TGTGCCAGCACCCGCCCCGGGACTAGGGGCACCGGGGAGCTGTTTTTT.

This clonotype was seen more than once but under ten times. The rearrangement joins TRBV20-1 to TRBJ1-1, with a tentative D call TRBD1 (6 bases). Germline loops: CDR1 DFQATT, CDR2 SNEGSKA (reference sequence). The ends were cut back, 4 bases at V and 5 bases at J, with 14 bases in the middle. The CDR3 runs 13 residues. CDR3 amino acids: CSAKRPQGTEAFF. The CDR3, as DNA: TGCAGTGCTAAAAGGCCACAGGGAACTGAAGCTTTCTTT.

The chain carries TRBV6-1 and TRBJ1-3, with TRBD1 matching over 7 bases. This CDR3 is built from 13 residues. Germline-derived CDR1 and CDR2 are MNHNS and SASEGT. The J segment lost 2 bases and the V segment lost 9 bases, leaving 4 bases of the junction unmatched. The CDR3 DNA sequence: TGTGCCAGTGGGACAGCTGCTGGAAACACCATATATTTT. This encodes CASGTAAGNTIYF.

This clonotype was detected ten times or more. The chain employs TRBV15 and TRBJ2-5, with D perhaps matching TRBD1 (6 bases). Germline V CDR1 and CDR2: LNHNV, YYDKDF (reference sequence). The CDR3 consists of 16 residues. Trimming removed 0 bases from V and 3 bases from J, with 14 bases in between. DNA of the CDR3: TGTGCCACCAGCAGAGAGGGCAGGGGACCCGAAGAGACCCAGTACTTC. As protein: CATSREGRGPEETQYF.

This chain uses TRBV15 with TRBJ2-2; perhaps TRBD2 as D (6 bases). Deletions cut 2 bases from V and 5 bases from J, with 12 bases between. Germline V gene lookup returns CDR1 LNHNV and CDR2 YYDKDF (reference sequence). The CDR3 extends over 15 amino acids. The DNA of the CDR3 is TGTGCCACCAGCAGAAATAATGGGGGGACCGGGGAGCTGTTTTTT. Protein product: CATSRNNGGTGELFF.

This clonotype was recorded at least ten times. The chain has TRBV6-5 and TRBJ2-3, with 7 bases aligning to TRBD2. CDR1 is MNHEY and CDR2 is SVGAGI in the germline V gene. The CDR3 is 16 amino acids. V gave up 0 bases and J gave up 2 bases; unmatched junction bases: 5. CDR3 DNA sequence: TGTGCCAGCAGTTACTCCCGGGGGGTGGTCACAGATACGCAGTATTTT. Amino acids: CASSYSRGVVTDTQYF.